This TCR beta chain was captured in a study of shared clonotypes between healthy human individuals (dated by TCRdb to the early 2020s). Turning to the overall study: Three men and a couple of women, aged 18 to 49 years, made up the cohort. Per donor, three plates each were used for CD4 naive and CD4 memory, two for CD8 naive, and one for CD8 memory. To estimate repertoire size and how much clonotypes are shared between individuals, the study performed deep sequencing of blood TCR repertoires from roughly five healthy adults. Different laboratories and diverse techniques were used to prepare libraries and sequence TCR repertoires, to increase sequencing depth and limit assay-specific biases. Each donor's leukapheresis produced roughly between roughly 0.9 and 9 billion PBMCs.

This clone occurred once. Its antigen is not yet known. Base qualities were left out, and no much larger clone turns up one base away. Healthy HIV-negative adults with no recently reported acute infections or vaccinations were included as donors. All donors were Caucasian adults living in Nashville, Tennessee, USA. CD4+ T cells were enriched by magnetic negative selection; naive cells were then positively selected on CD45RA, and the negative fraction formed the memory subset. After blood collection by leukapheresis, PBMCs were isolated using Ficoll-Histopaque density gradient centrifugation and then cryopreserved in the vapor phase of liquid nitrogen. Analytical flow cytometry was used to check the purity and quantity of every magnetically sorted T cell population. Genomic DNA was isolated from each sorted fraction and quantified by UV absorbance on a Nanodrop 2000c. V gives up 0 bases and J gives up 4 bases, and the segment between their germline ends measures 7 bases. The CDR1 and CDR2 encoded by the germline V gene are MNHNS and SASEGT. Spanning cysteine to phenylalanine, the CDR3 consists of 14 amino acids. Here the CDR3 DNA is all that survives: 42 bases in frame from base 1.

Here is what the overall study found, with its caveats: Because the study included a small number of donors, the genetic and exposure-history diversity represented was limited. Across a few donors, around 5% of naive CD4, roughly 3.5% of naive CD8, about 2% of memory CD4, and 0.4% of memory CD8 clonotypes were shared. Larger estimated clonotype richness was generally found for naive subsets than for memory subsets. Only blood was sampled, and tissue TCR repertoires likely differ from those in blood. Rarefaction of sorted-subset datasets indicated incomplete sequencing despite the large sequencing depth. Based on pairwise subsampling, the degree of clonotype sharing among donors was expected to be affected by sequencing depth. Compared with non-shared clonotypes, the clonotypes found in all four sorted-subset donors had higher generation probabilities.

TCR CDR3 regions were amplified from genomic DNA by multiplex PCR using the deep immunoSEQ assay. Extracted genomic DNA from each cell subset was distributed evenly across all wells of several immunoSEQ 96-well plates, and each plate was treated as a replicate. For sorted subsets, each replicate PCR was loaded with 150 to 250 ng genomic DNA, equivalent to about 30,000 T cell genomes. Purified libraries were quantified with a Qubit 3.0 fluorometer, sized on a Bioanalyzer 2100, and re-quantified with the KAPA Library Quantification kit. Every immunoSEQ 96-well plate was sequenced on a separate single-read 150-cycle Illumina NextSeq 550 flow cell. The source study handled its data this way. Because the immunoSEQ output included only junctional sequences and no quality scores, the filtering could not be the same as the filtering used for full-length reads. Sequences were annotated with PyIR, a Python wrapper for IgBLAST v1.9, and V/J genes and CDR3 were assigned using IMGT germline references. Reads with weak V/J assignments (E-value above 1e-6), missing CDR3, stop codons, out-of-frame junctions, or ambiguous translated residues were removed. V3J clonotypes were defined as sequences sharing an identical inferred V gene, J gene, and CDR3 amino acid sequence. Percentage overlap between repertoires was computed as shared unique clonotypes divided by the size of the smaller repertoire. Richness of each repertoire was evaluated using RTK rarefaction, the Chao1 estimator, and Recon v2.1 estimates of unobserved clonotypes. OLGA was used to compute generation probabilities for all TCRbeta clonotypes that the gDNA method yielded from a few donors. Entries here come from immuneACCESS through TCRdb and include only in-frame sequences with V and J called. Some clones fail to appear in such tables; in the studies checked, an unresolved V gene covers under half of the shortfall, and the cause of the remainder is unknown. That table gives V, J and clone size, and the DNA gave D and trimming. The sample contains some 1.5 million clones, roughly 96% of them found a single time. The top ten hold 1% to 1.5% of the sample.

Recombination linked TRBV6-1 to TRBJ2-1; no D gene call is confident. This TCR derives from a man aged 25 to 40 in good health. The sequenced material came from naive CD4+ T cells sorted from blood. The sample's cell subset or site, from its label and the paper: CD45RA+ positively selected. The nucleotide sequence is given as TGTGCCAGCAGTGAAGCGCTAACATACAATGAGCAGTTCTTC. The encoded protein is CASSEALTYNEQFF.